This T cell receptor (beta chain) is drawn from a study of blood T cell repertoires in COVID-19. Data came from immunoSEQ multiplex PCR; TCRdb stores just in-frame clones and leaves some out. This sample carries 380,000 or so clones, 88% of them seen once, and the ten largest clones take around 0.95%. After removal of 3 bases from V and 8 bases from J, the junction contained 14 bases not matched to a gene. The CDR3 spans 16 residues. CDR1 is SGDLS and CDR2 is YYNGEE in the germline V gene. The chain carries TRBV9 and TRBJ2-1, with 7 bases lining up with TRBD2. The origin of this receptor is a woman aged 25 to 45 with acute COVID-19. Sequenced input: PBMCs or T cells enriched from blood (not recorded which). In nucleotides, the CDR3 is TGTGCCAGCAGCGCCTCAAACGGCGGGGGAGGGGATGAGCAGTTCTTC. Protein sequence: CASSASNGGGGDEQFF.